This TCR beta chain came from a study of CD8 T cells in ankylosing spondylitis (dated by TCRdb to 2016 to 2017). As for the study more broadly: The study profiled T cell receptor beta repertoires in healthy donors and ankylosing spondylitis patients to find disease-linked TCR variants. The whole study cohort included some 100 healthy donors and under 30 ankylosing spondylitis patients. Peripheral blood was sampled, and synovial fluid was additionally collected from ankylosing spondylitis patients. What the study reported, not specific to this receptor: Some TCR beta motif variants had previously been reported in synovial fluid and blood of reactive arthritis patients, which suggested common disease-initiation mechanisms. The disease-linked clones showed a CD8+ phenotype and occurred at relatively low frequencies in peripheral blood. Blood from ankylosing spondylitis patients appeared to be characterized by a TCR beta motif composed of several highly homologous amino acid variants. The disease-linked clones were reported to be significantly enriched in matched synovial fluid samples from ankylosing spondylitis patients.

Sequenced using an Illumina HiSeq 2500. Quantitative 5'-RACE with molecular barcodes was used to prepare TCR beta libraries. In the paper's pipeline: To identify disease-linked TCR variants, a new computational method was used, one built on a probabilistic model of VDJ rearrangement. Using fastp at Q25 and MiXCR, TCRdb reprocessed the public reads and kept productive beta chains. All rows with the same CDR3 protein become a single entry with the most common DNA and genes. What appears here as the V and J calls and clone size reflects TCRdb's work, not the paper's. The sample has about 130,000 distinct CDR3 sequences on record, about an eighth of them singletons. 2.5% to 3% of the sample is held by the ten biggest clonotypes. As to this clonotype: No cognate antigen has been identified for it. Base quality data are lacking; no much larger clone is found one base away.

Relative to germline, V is missing 1 base and J is missing 1 base, with 6 bases of the junction outside any gene match. Based on the germline V gene (reference sequence), the CDR1 and CDR2 sequences are DFQATT and SNEGSKA. The CDR3 spans 15 residues, from the cysteine through the phenylalanine. Of the read, only the CDR3 DNA is kept; its 45 bases are in frame from base 1. Sample: blood, either unsorted or a sorted T cell fraction (not recorded which). The V and J segments used are TRBV20-1 and TRBJ2-7; 8 central nucleotides agree with TRBD1. This TCR derives from a female donor with ankylosing spondylitis or in good health (not recorded which). The DNA is as follows: TGCAGTGCTAGAGCCTCCCGGACAGGGTCCTACGAGCAGTACTTC. It codes for CSARASRTGSYEQYF.